Listed here are 15 T cell receptor beta chains from one sample, sequenced in a study of identical twins. From the 5' RACE reads, TCRdb called clonotypes with MiXCR, one entry per CDR3 protein. The profile shows about 300,000 distinct CDR3 sequences, approximately 13% of them singletons. Separately, the same data were catalogued under a study of yellow fever vaccine responses in identical twins.

The specimen was CD8+ T cells sorted from blood. The source is a woman aged 18-30 years in good health.

The V and J genes are TRBV6-5 and TRBJ2-5; 7 nucleotides align to TRBD1. Germline CDR1 MNHEY, CDR2 SVGAGI. V lost 0 bases and J lost 5; bases outside the gene matches: 9. The length of the CDR3 is 16 residues. The CDR3 reads CASSYSESRDSETQYF. The CDR3 nucleotides are TGTGCCAGCAGTTACTCCGAGTCCCGGGACAGCGAGACCCAGTACTTC.

The chain recombines TRBV12-3 or TRBV12-4 with TRBJ1-4; D ambiguous. The CDR3 spans 14 residues. Trimming pared 6 bases from V and 5 bases from J, leaving 13 bases between. CDR3 nucleotides: TGTGCCAGCAGCAGTGCCGGCCGGAATGAAAAACTGTTTTTT. It yields the protein CASSSAGRNEKLFF.

A few counts support this clonotype. The CDR3 protein is CSVGGGRDGYTF. CDR3 DNA: TGCAGCGTTGGGGGAGGAAGGGATGGCTACACCTTC. The V gene is TRBV29-1, the J gene TRBJ1-2; D is unresolved. V was cut by 4 bases and J by 6 bases, with 12 bases left in between. The CDR3 is 12 amino acids. The germline CDR1 and CDR2 sequences are SQVTM and ANQGSEA.

Ten or more counts support this clonotype. The chain couples TRBV7-9 to TRBJ2-2; D uncertain. The CDR3 is 13 residues long. V dropped 3 bases and J dropped 6 bases, with 8 bases sitting between them. Looked up from germline, CDR1 is SEHNR and CDR2 is FQNEAQ (reference sequence). CDR3 bases: TGTGCCAGCAGCTTGCCAGGTTCCGGGGAGCTGTTTTTT. This translates into CASSLPGSGELFF. The full variable domain, rest sourced from reference TRBV7-9 and TRBJ2-2, is DTGVSQNPRHKITKRGQNVTFRCDPISEHNRLYWYRQTLGQGPEFLTYFQNEAQLEKSRLLSDRFSAERPKGSFSTLEIQRTEQGDSAMYLCASSLPGSGELFFGEGSRLTVL.

The rearrangement links TRBV10-2 to TRBJ2-3; a possible D gene is TRBD2 (6 bases). The CDR3 contains 13 residues. Per germline, CDR1 WSHSY and CDR2 SAAADI. Trimming took 6 bases from V and 0 from J, leaving 7 bases between them. The CDR3 loop is CASRTSSTDTQYF. For the CDR3, the DNA is TGCGCCAGCAGGACTAGTAGCACAGATACGCAGTATTTT.

This rearrangement joins TRBV5-1 to TRBJ2-7, with a weak D call TRBD1 (6 bases). CDR1 SGHRS and CDR2 YFSETQ come from the germline V gene. CDR3 length: 10 amino acids. Trimming pared 8 bases from V and 13 bases from J, leaving 16 bases between. This CDR3 reads CASTHRVLYV. The CDR3 region has the DNA TGCGCCAGTACACACAGGGTGCTCTACGTC.

This clonotype was detected ten times or more. The J gene is TRBJ2-3, the V gene TRBV24-1; D gene ambiguous. The length of the CDR3 is 20 residues. V was clipped by 1 base and J by 1 base, with 23 bases between them. Germline V gene sequence: CDR1 KGHDR, CDR2 SFDVKD. CDR3 loop: CATSDFGGAGPFFGTDTQYF. As DNA, the CDR3 is TGTGCCACCAGTGATTTCGGCGGCGCCGGGCCTTTCTTTGGCACAGATACGCAGTATTTT.

The chain joins TRBV28 to TRBJ2-3; perhaps TRBD1 as D (7 bases). The V end lost 5 bases, the J end lost 5 bases, and 17 bases lay between the germline ends. CDR1 and CDR2 from the germline V gene are MDHEN and SYDVKM. The CDR3 length is 15 residues. The CDR3 loop reads CASSQGSQGGDTQYF. Written as DNA, the CDR3 is TGTGCCAGCAGTCAGGGCAGTCAGGGGGGAGATACGCAGTATTTT. Full variable domain (outside the CDR3, taken from reference TRBV28 and TRBJ2-3): DVKVTQSSRYLVKRTGEKVFLECVQDMDHENMFWYRQDPGLGLRLIYFSYDVKMKEKGDIPEGYSVSREKKERFSLILESASTNQTSMYLCASSQGSQGGDTQYFGPGTRLTVL.

This clonotype was detected only a few times. The V and J genes are TRBV7-8 and TRBJ2-1; the match to TRBD2 covers 7 bases. After removal of 4 bases from V and 7 bases from J, the junction contained 10 bases not matched to a gene. This CDR3 spans 15 amino acids. Germline CDR1 SGHVS, CDR2 FQNEAQ. This chain's CDR3 is CASSSFGGGPNEQFF. CDR3 coding DNA: TGTGCCAGCAGCTCTTTTGGGGGAGGGCCGAATGAGCAGTTCTTC.

The rearrangement uses TRBV20-1 and TRBJ1-1; possible D gene TRBD1, 6 bases. The V gene's germline CDR1 is DFQATT and CDR2 SNEGSKA (reference sequence). V lost 5 bases to trimming and J lost 4 bases, with 14 bases between them. The CDR3 spans 13 residues. CDR3 coding DNA: TGCAGTGCTCAGGGGCTGGGAGCCACTGAAGCTTTCTTT. It translates to CSAQGLGATEAFF.

This clonotype occurred many times. The chain employs TRBV5-6 and TRBJ2-3; 7 bases line up with TRBD2. Germline values: CDR1 SGHDT, CDR2 YYEEEE. This CDR3 region has 16 residues. V was clipped by 1 base and J by 2 bases; unmatched bases: 7. CDR3 nucleotides: TGTGCCAGCAGCTTGCGCCTAGCGGTACACACAGATACGCAGTATTTT. This gives the protein CASSLRLAVHTDTQYF. Full variable domain (outside the CDR3, taken from reference TRBV5-6 and TRBJ2-3): DAGVTQSPTHLIKTRGQQVTLRCSPKSGHDTVSWYQQALGQGPQFIFQYYEEEERQRGNFPDRFSGHQFPNYSSELNVNALLLGDSALYLCASSLRLAVHTDTQYFGPGTRLTVL.

This clonotype was observed a few times. The V call is TRBV9, the J call TRBJ2-1; 7 nucleotides line up with TRBD2. Trimming cost V 3 bases and J 2 bases; bases outside gene matches: 11. Germline lookup yields CDR1 SGDLS and CDR2 YYNGEE. CDR3 length: 17 residues. CDR3 region: CASSAPASGGPYNEQFF. CDR3 bases: TGTGCCAGCAGCGCCCCAGCTAGCGGAGGACCCTACAATGAGCAGTTCTTC.

This clonotype occurred a few times. DNA of the CDR3: TGTGCCAGCAGTTTAGTGGGAAGGGATACGCAGTATTTT. This sequence encodes CASSLVGRDTQYF. The J gene is TRBJ2-3, the V gene TRBV28; D gene ambiguous. With 2 bases removed from V and 6 bases from J, the gap between germline ends came to 9 bases. The CDR3 is 13 residues long. CDR1 is MDHEN, CDR2 SYDVKM, per germline.

This clonotype appeared many times. The V gene is TRBV7-8, the J gene TRBJ2-3; no clear D gene. V was clipped by 7 bases and J by 0 bases, with 5 bases between them. Germline loops: CDR1 SGHVS, CDR2 FQNEAQ. CDR3 size: 12 residues. The DNA of the CDR3 is TGTGCCAGCATCGGGAGCACAGATACGCAGTATTTT. It yields the protein CASIGSTDTQYF. Looking up the rest from reference TRBV7-8 and TRBJ2-3 gives the full variable domain: GAGVSQSPRYKVAKRGQDVALRCDPISGHVSLFWYQQALGQGPEFLTYFQNEAQLDKSGLPSDRFFAERPEGSVSTLKIQRTQQEDSAVYLCASIGSTDTQYFGPGTRLTVL.

This clonotype was seen a few times. V usage is TRBV27 and J usage is TRBJ2-7; TRBD1 matches 7 bases. The CDR3 has 13 amino acids. Losses at the gene ends were 5 bases for V and 6 bases for J; bases not matched to a gene: 7. The germline V gene encodes CDR1 MNHEY and CDR2 SMNVEV (reference sequence). CDR3: CASSPQRQGEQYF. In nucleotides, the CDR3 is TGTGCCAGCAGTCCCCAACGACAGGGCGAGCAGTACTTC.